This entry features one TCR beta chain sequence. Its specificity is unknown. This record belongs to a study of T cells in localized non-small cell lung cancer. Study outcomes and limitations: Uninvolved adjacent lung showed the highest T cell clonality, exceeding tumor. Of the top 100 tumor clones, median roughly 53 were in adjacent lung, 25 to 35 among its top 100.

The CDR3 has 15 amino acids. Germline V gives CDR1 SGHRS, CDR2 YFSETQ. V lost 0 bases and J lost 1, with 8 bases in between. Sequenced by immunoSEQ multiplex PCR; TCRdb stores in-frame clones only, minus some. The data show 25,000 to 30,000 clones, with around 93% seen just once and roughly 27% held by the top ten. This specimen consisted of peripheral blood, obtained before any cancer treatment. The receptor comes from a female donor of 60 years or more with stage I lung adenocarcinoma. The rearrangement joins TRBV5-1 to TRBJ1-5; D is ambiguous. CDR3 region: CASSLGPESNQPQHF. DNA for the CDR3: TGCGCCAGCAGCTTGGGGCCGGAGAGCAATCAGCCCCAGCATTTT.